The 20 T cell receptor beta chains below all came from one sample that was sequenced in a study of shared clonotypes between healthy human individuals. CD8 cells classed as naive were CD45RO-negative and positively selected for CCR7, excluding terminally differentiated effector memory CD45RA+ cells. Here immunoSEQ multiplex PCR was the method, and the copy in TCRdb shows in-frame clones only, minus some. Of 750,000 to 1,000,000 clones listed, over 90% are singletons. What was sequenced was naive CD8+ T cells sorted from blood. These receptors were taken from a man aged 25-45 years in good health.

The V and J genes are TRBV18 and TRBJ2-5; 12 positions agree with TRBD2. Unmatched junction bases numbered 15, after V lost 3 bases and J lost 10 bases. The CDR3 totals 17 residues. Looked up from germline, CDR1 is KGHSH and CDR2 is LQKENI. DNA for the CDR3: TGTGCCAGCTCACCGACTAGCGGGGGAATCCCCTTTTACGGCCAGTACTTC. It specifies CASSPTSGGIPFYGQYF.

This clone was seen once. This chain connects TRBV29-1 to TRBJ2-1; 8 bases fit TRBD2. CDR1 and CDR2 from the germline V gene are SQVTM and ANQGSEA. CDR3 size: 17 residues. J gave up 5 bases and V 4 bases, and 16 bases lay outside the gene matches. Written as DNA, the CDR3 is TGCAGCGTTGTATCAGCGGGAGACACTTATTTAAACAATGAGCAGTTCTTC. Translation gives CSVVSAGDTYLNNEQFF.

V gene TRBV4-1 combines with J gene TRBJ2-1; TRBD2 matches 8 bases. Germline CDR1 MGHRA, CDR2 YSYEKL. The CDR3 runs to 18 residues. V gave up 0 bases and J gave up 0 bases; unmatched junction bases: 7. The CDR3: CASSQDGIAGTSYNEQFF. CDR3 in DNA: TGCGCCAGCAGCCAAGATGGAATAGCGGGAACCTCCTACAATGAGCAGTTCTTC.

The chain carries TRBV10-3 and TRBJ1-5, with 10 positions matching TRBD1. Germline V gives CDR1 ENHRY, CDR2 SYGVKD. The V segment lost 5 bases and the J segment 7 bases; nucleotides outside the gene matches: 5. This CDR3 contains 14 residues. This CDR3 is CAISLDRGEQPQHF. The CDR3 region has the DNA TGTGCCATCAGTCTGGACAGGGGGGAGCAGCCCCAGCATTTT.

J is TRBJ2-2 and V is TRBV27; D gene ambiguous. V gave up 2 bases and J gave up 8 bases, with 3 bases separating them. Germline lookup yields CDR1 MNHEY and CDR2 SMNVEV (reference sequence). This CDR3 spans 11 amino acids. The CDR3 region has the DNA TGTGCCAGCAGTTTAAGAGGGGAGCTGTTTTTT. It translates to CASSLRGELFF.

The chain is built from TRBV11-2 and TRBJ2-3; 13 nucleotides agree with TRBD2. With 4 bases clipped from V and 7 bases from J, the junction kept 8 bases outside the gene matches. The CDR3 is 16 residues long. Germline V CDR1 and CDR2: SGHAT, FQNNGV. The CDR3 DNA sequence: TGTGCCAGCAGCTCTGGGACTAGCGGGATCCTGAATACGCAGTATTTT. This sequence encodes CASSSGTSGILNTQYF.

The V call is TRBV15, the J call TRBJ2-2; D not certain. The CDR3 is made up of 14 amino acids. Germline V gives CDR1 LNHNV, CDR2 YYDKDF (reference sequence). Trimming shortened V by 3 bases and J by 6 bases, and 11 bases separated the two germline ends. The CDR3 coding sequence is TGTGCCACCAGCAGGTCACGGGTCCCCGGGGAGCTGTTTTTT. It is translated as CATSRSRVPGELFF.

The rearrangement joins TRBV14 to TRBJ2-5, with D possibly matching TRBD1 (6 bases). Germline loops: CDR1 SGHDN, CDR2 FVKESK. The CDR3 has 15 amino acids. V lost 0 bases and J 5 bases, leaving 13 bases between the germline ends. The CDR3 region has the DNA TGTGCCAGCAGCCAAGATCCCAGGGGTGGCGAGACCCAGTACTTC. It yields the protein CASSQDPRGGETQYF.

CDR3 DNA: TGTGCCAGCAGCCCTCACAGGGGAAACACCATATATTTT. Translating it yields CASSPHRGNTIYF. J is TRBJ1-3 and V is TRBV6-1; tentatively, D is TRBD1 (5 bases). The CDR3 covers 13 residues. Germline V gene sequence: CDR1 MNHNS, CDR2 SASEGT. V lost 6 bases and J lost 4, with 10 bases in between.

The rearrangement joins TRBV7-9 to TRBJ1-4; tentative D call: TRBD1 (6 bases). Germline lookup yields CDR1 SEHNR and CDR2 FQNEAQ (reference sequence). The germline V and J ends were trimmed by 6 bases and 0 bases, with 17 bases remaining between them. The CDR3 totals 17 residues. Here the CDR3 reads CASRTYLGAATNEKLFF. The CDR3 DNA is TGTGCCAGCAGAACCTATTTGGGGGCCGCAACTAATGAAAAACTGTTTTTT.

This chain joins TRBV5-1 and TRBJ2-1, with D possibly matching TRBD1 (5 bases). V gave up 0 bases and J gave up 10 bases, with 17 bases separating them. This CDR3 spans 15 amino acids. The germline V gene has CDR1 SGHRS and CDR2 YFSETQ. CDR3 coding DNA: TGCGCCAGCAGCTTGGATAGGGTAGGGGTATGGGAGCAGTTCTTC. This gives the protein CASSLDRVGVWEQFF.

This clone was recorded once. The V call is TRBV5-1, the J call TRBJ2-3; 10 bases align to TRBD2. After removal of 4 bases from V and 2 bases from J, the junction contained 7 bases not matched to a gene. CDR3 size: 16 residues. From germline, CDR1 is SGHRS and CDR2 YFSETQ. CDR3 coding DNA: TGCGCCAGCAGCCTTAAGACTAGCGGGTACACAGATACGCAGTATTTT. It is translated as CASSLKTSGYTDTQYF.

In DNA form, the CDR3 reads TGCAGTGCTATCCCCCCCCGGGAGCAGTACTTC. It specifies CSAIPPREQYF. The rearrangement uses TRBV20-1 and TRBJ2-7; D remains ambiguous. The V gene lost 4 bases and the J gene lost 7 bases, with 11 bases spanning the gap. Germline loops: CDR1 DFQATT, CDR2 SNEGSKA (reference sequence). The CDR3 has 11 residues.

The V call is TRBV6-5, the J call TRBJ2-5; D is unresolved. Germline V lookup: CDR1 MNHEY, CDR2 SVGAGI. The germline V and J ends were trimmed by 0 bases and 1 base, with 6 bases remaining between them. This CDR3 comprises 14 residues. CDR3 nucleotides: TGTGCCAGCAGTTACTCAGGGCCCCAAGAGACCCAGTACTTC. It yields the protein CASSYSGPQETQYF.

V and J are TRBV27 and TRBJ2-1, with 7 bases fitting TRBD2. J lost 3 bases, V lost 2 bases, and 4 bases had no gene match. Germline V lookup: CDR1 MNHEY, CDR2 SMNVEV (reference sequence). This CDR3 spans 15 amino acids. CDR3 sequence: CASSLRAGVYNEQFF. The DNA of the CDR3 is TGTGCCAGCAGTTTAAGGGCGGGGGTCTACAATGAGCAGTTCTTC.

In this sample, this clone turned up once. Other DNA sequences within the sample encode an identical CDR3. The CDR3 coding sequence is TGTGCCAGCAGTTTACTATCCTACGAGCAGTACTTC. This encodes CASSLLSYEQYF. The V gene is TRBV28, the J gene TRBJ2-7; D unresolved. V was trimmed by 2 bases and J by 1 base, leaving 3 bases between them. The CDR3 extends over 12 amino acids. CDR1 is MDHEN and CDR2 is SYDVKM in the germline V gene.

This sequence joins TRBV28 and TRBJ2-1, with D uncertain. V shed 7 bases and J shed 7 bases, with 17 bases lying between them. This CDR3 contains 14 residues. The germline V gene has CDR1 MDHEN and CDR2 SYDVKM. Written as DNA, the CDR3 is TGTGCCAGCAAGATTTGGGGTCCCGAGAATGAGCAGTTCTTC. Its translation: CASKIWGPENEQFF.

The rearrangement joins TRBV29-1 to TRBJ2-7, with 9 bases fitting TRBD1. The CDR3 has 14 amino acids. After removal of 6 bases from V and 2 bases from J, the junction contained 8 bases not matched to a gene. Germline V gene sequence: CDR1 SQVTM, CDR2 ANQGSEA. CDR3 protein: CSVEQGADPYEQYF. CDR3 nucleotide sequence: TGCAGCGTAGAACAGGGGGCTGACCCCTACGAGCAGTACTTC.

This chain links TRBV27 with TRBJ1-5, with 10 bases lining up with TRBD1. The ends lost 4 bases at V and 4 bases at J; junction bases unmatched: 7. Germline values: CDR1 MNHEY, CDR2 SMNVEV (reference sequence). CDR3 size: 16 residues. The DNA of the CDR3 is TGTGCCAGCAGTTCTGGACAGGGGGTTTATAATCAGCCCCAGCATTTT. Protein sequence: CASSSGQGVYNQPQHF.

J is TRBJ2-7 and V is TRBV6-1; either TRBD1 or TRBD2 may supply D (5 bases each). Germline V gene sequence: CDR1 MNHNS, CDR2 SASEGT. The CDR3 is 14 amino acids. Deletions cut 2 bases from V and 0 bases from J, with 8 bases between. Written as DNA, the CDR3 is TGTGCCAGCAGTGAATGGGACCTCTCCTACGAGCAGTACTTC. This gives the protein CASSEWDLSYEQYF.